One sample yielded the 19 T cell receptor beta chains listed below, sequenced in a study of blood T cell repertoires in COVID-19 (dated by TCRdb to about 2020). Library creation used the immunoSEQ multiplex PCR assay. TCRdb provides this immuneACCESS table in a form limited to in-frame rearrangements. Some clones are lacking; in checked studies, under half of them reflect an unresolved V gene, and why the rest are absent is not known. The sample table holds fewer than 200,000 clones, of which about four fifths were seen once. Roughly 6.3% of the sample goes to the ten largest clones. Material for sequencing was peripheral blood. Source of these receptors: a human donor in a cohort sampled during active COVID-19.

The chain combines TRBV2 with TRBJ1-2; 7 bases fit TRBD1. J was trimmed by 3 bases and V by 7 bases; bases with no gene match: 8. The germline CDR1 and CDR2 sequences are SNHLY and FYNNEI. This CDR3 spans 14 amino acids. In DNA form, the CDR3 reads TGTGCCAGCACCGGGACAGTTTCGGACTATGGCTACACCTTC. It encodes CASTGTVSDYGYTF.

The chain links TRBV2 to TRBJ1-3; unclear D gene. V gave up 1 base and J gave up 7 bases, with 5 bases separating them. Germline V CDR1 and CDR2: SNHLY, FYNNEI. The CDR3 has 12 residues. CDR3 DNA: TGTGCCAGCAGTGAAGTCCCGAACACCATATATTTT. Translated, it gives CASSEVPNTIYF.

The chain combines TRBV18 with TRBJ1-5; unclear D gene. Germline assignment: CDR1 KGHSH and CDR2 LQKENI. Trimming removed 4 bases at V and 4 bases at J, with 11 bases between. The CDR3 is 14 residues long. CDR3 DNA sequence: TGTGCCAGCTCACAAGACGGGAGAAATCAGCCCCAGCATTTT. Protein: CASSQDGRNQPQHF.

This chain joins TRBV2 and TRBJ1-3; 7 nucleotides agree with TRBD1. Germline V gene lookup returns CDR1 SNHLY and CDR2 FYNNEI. The CDR3 is 14 amino acids. V dropped 6 bases and J dropped 7; count of bases not matched to a gene: 9. This chain's CDR3 is CASRTGTTGNTIYF. The CDR3 DNA sequence: TGTGCCAGCAGGACAGGGACCACGGGGAACACCATATATTTT.

The rearrangement links TRBV6-1 to TRBJ1-1; TRBD1 is a possible D gene (5 bases). Germline V CDR1 and CDR2: MNHNS, SASEGT. Trimming shortened V by 2 bases and J by 4 bases, and 14 bases separated the two germline ends. CDR3 length: 15 residues. The chain's CDR3 is CASSETWGVGTEAFF. In DNA form, the CDR3 reads TGTGCCAGCAGTGAAACTTGGGGCGTAGGCACTGAAGCTTTCTTT.

The V and J genes are TRBV5-5 and TRBJ2-5, with 11 positions matching TRBD2. The germline gives CDR1 SGHKS, CDR2 YYEKEE (reference sequence). This CDR3 region has 15 residues. J gave up 3 bases and V 6 bases, and 7 bases lay outside the gene matches. The CDR3: CASNIPLAGEETQYF. DNA of the CDR3: TGTGCCAGCAACATACCACTAGCGGGGGAAGAGACCCAGTACTTC.

The chain combines TRBV2 with TRBJ1-6; D gene ambiguous. The CDR3 is 13 amino acids. V was clipped by 1 base and J by 10 bases, with 8 bases between them. In germline, CDR1 is SNHLY, CDR2 FYNNEI. In DNA, the CDR3 is TGTGCCAGCAGTGAAGGTCGAGGCTCACCCCTCCACTTT. Translated: CASSEGRGSPLHF.

V and J are TRBV4-1 and TRBJ2-1; tentatively, D is TRBD2 (5 bases). The CDR3 covers 17 residues. V was shortened by 1 base and J by 7 bases, with 20 bases between the two germline ends. Looked up from germline, CDR1 is MGHRA and CDR2 is YSYEKL. The CDR3 nucleotides are TGCGCCAGCAGCCAAGTACTCTCTCTACGGGGTTCGAATGAGCAGTTCTTC. Residues: CASSQVLSLRGSNEQFF.

The gene calls are TRBV21-1 and TRBJ2-7; the listed D gene, TRBD1, was not tested against the DNA. TRBV21-1 is described as a pseudogene. This CDR3 contains 12 residues. The CDR3: CASNDRRYEQYF. CDR3 nucleotides: TGTGCCAGCAACGACAGAAGATACGAGCAGTACTTC.

The V and J genes are TRBV4-1 and TRBJ2-5; a possible D gene is TRBD2 (6 bases). CDR3 length: 16 residues. Germline V gene lookup returns CDR1 MGHRA and CDR2 YSYEKL. V lost 0 bases and J lost 3, with 14 bases in between. In DNA, the CDR3 is TGCGCCAGCAGCCAAGACGGTGCAGCGGGCGAAGAGACCCAGTACTTC. It encodes CASSQDGAAGEETQYF.

This chain connects TRBV5-1 to TRBJ2-3; 7 nucleotides agree with TRBD2. Per the germline V gene, CDR1 is SGHRS and CDR2 is YFSETQ. The CDR3 consists of 14 residues. The trim removed 7 bases at V and 0 bases at J, leaving 5 bases unmatched. The CDR3 DNA sequence: TGCGCCAGCTTAAGCGGGGCTAGCACAGATACGCAGTATTTT. Residues: CASLSGASTDTQYF. The variable domain in full, with the rest retrieved from reference TRBV5-1 and TRBJ2-3, is KAGVTQTPRYLIKTRGQQVTLSCSPISGHRSVSWYQQTPGQGLQFLFEYFSETQRNKGNFPGRFSGRQFSNSRSEMNVSTLELGDSALYLCASLSGASTDTQYFGPGTRLTVL.

The chain joins TRBV5-4 to TRBJ1-1, with D possibly matching TRBD1 (6 bases). CDR3 length: 15 amino acids. Trimming took 3 bases from V and 4 from J, leaving 16 bases between them. The V gene's germline CDR1 is SGHNT and CDR2 YYREEE (reference sequence). CDR3 sequence reads: CASSSRGGAGTEAFF. CDR3 nucleotides: TGTGCCAGCAGCTCGCGCGGGGGGGCGGGCACTGAAGCTTTCTTT.

In the case of this clone: At one end the junction does not follow the germline gene, possibly because of a read error. The gene calls are TRBV10-1 and TRBJ1-1; D unresolved. The CDR3 has 13 residues. Germline values: CDR1 WNHNN, CDR2 SYGVQD (reference sequence). CDR3 DNA: TGCGCCAGCAGTCAGTCTCAAAACACTGAAGCTTTCTTT. Its protein product is CASSQSQNTEAFF.

This clone turned up a few times. This chain links TRBV2 with TRBJ2-7; D is possibly TRBD1 (6 bases). This CDR3 is built from 15 residues. The germline CDR1 and CDR2 sequences are SNHLY and FYNNEI. V lost 8 bases, J lost 4 bases, and 21 bases lay in between. CDR3 protein: CASQAGDTASYEQYF. The CDR3 DNA reads as TGTGCCAGCCAGGCTGGGGACACCGCTTCTTACGAGCAGTACTTC.

With regard to this clone: At one end, the junction sequence differs from germline, possibly due to a read error. For the CDR3, the DNA is TGTGCTAGCAGCCCAGGCAGGTTGGAACACCTCACAGATACGCAGTATTTT. The encoded protein is CASSPGRLEHLTDTQYF. The V gene is TRBV7-7, the J gene TRBJ2-3; no firm D call. Germline V gene sequence: CDR1 SSHAT, CDR2 FNYEAQ (reference sequence). This CDR3 has 17 residues. Drawing the rest from reference TRBV7-7 and TRBJ2-3, the complete variable domain is GAGVSQSPRYKVTKRGQDVTLRCDPISSHATLYWYQQALGQGPEFLTYFNYEAQPDKSGLPSDRFSAERPEGSISTLTIQRTEQRDSAMYRCASSPGRLEHLTDTQYFGPGTRLTVL.

This clone occurred a few times. The genes are TRBV4-1 and TRBJ2-7; TRBD2 aligns across 10 bases. V lost 1 base to trimming and J lost 2 bases; unmatched junction nucleotides: 2. This CDR3 is 15 amino acids long. Germline V gene sequence: CDR1 MGHRA, CDR2 YSYEKL. The CDR3 nucleotides read TGCGCCAGCAGCCAAGGACTAGCGGGTACCTACGAGCAGTACTTC. Its translation: CASSQGLAGTYEQYF.

The chain carries TRBV19 and TRBJ1-5; tentative D call: TRBD1 (5 bases). CDR1 is LNHDA and CDR2 is SQIVND in the germline V gene (reference sequence). Trimming stripped 3 bases from V and 4 bases from J, with 13 bases between. The CDR3 loop spans 15 amino acids. The DNA for the CDR3 is TGTGCCAGTAGTATTTCGAAAAAGGGGAATCAGCCCCAGCATTTT. This gives the protein CASSISKKGNQPQHF.

J is TRBJ1-2 and V is TRBV19; D is perhaps TRBD1 (5 bases). Germline CDR1 is LNHDA and CDR2 is SQIVND (reference sequence). V was cut by 2 bases and J by 2 bases, with 9 bases left in between. The CDR3 is made up of 14 amino acids. In nucleotides, the CDR3 is TGTGCCAGTAGTATATCCGCAGGGAACTATGGCTACACCTTC. Translated: CASSISAGNYGYTF.

V is TRBV11-2 and J is TRBJ2-5; D remains ambiguous. Trimming took 0 bases from V and 2 from J, leaving 4 bases between them. This CDR3 spans 13 amino acids. Germline CDR1 reads SGHAT; CDR2 reads FQNNGV. CDR3 sequence: CASSLDLQETQYF. The CDR3 nucleotides read TGTGCCAGCAGCTTAGATCTGCAAGAGACCCAGTACTTC.